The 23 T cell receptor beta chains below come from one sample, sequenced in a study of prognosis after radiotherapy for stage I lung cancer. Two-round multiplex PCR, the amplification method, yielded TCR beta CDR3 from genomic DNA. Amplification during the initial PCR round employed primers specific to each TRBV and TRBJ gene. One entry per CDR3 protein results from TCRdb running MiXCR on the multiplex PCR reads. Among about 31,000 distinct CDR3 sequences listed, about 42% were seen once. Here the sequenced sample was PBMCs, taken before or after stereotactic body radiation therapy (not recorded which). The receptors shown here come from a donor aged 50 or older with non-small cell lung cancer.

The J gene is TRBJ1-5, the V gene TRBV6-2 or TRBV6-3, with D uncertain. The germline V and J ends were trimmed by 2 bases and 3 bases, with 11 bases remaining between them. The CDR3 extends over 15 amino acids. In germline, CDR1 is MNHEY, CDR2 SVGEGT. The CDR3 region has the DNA TGTGCCAGCAGTTACGAAGGCCAACCCAATCAGCCCCAGCATTTT. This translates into CASSYEGQPNQPQHF.

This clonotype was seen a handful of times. CDR3 DNA sequence: TGTGCCAGCAGCTTAGGTGGAGGGTTGTATAATGAGCAGTTCTTC. As protein: CASSLGGGLYNEQFF. The rearrangement uses TRBV11-3 and TRBJ2-1; D is perhaps TRBD2 (6 bases). CDR3 length: 15 residues. From germline, CDR1 is SGHNT and CDR2 YENEEA. V lost 1 base and J lost 7, with 14 bases in between.

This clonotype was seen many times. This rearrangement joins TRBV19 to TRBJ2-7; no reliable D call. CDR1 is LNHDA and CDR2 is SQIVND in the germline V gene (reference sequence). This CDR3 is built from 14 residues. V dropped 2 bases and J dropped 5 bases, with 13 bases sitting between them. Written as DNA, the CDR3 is TGTGCCAGTAGTATACACGATGGTTCGGACGAGCAGTACTTC. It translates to CASSIHDGSDEQYF.

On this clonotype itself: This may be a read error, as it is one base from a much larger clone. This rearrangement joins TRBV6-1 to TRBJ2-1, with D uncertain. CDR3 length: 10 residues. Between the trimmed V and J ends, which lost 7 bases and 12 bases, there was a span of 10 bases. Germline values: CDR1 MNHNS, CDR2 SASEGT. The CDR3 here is CASKGNRQFF. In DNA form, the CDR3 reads TGTGCCAGCAAGGGCAATAGGCAGTTCTTC.

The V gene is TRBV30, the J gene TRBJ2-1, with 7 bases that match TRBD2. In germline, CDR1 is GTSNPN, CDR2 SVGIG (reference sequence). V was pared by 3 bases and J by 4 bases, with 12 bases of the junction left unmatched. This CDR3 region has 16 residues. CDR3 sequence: CAWRGSSGPGYNEQFF. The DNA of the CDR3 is TGTGCCTGGAGGGGATCTAGCGGACCGGGTTACAATGAGCAGTTCTTC.

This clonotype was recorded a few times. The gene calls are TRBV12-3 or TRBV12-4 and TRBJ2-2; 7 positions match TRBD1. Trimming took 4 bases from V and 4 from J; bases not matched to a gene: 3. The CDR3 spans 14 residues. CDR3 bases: TGTGCCAGCAGTTCGGGACAGACCACCGGGGAGCTGTTTTTT. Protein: CASSSGQTTGELFF.

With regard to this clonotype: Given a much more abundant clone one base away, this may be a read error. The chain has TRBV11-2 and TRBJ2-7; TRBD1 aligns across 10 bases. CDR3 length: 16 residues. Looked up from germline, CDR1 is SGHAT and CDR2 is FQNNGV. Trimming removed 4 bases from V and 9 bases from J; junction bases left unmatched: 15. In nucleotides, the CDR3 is TGTGCCAGCAGCTCAAAGACAGGGGGCGCGGTGGGCGGGCAGTACTTC. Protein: CASSSKTGGAVGGQYF.

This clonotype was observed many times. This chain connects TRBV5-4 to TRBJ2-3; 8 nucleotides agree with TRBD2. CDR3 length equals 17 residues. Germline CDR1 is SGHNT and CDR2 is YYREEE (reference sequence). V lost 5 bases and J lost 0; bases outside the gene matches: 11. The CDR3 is CASRGTSGGGSTDTQYF. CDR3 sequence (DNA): TGTGCCAGCAGAGGTACTAGCGGAGGGGGAAGCACAGATACGCAGTATTTT.

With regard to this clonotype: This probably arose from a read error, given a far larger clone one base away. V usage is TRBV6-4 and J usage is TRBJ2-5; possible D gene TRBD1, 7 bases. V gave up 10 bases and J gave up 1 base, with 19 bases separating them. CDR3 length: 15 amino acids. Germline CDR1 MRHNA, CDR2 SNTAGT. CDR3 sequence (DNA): TGTGCCATCACCCCCAGGGGGAGGCCCCAAGAGACCCAGTACTTC. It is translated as CAITPRGRPQETQYF.

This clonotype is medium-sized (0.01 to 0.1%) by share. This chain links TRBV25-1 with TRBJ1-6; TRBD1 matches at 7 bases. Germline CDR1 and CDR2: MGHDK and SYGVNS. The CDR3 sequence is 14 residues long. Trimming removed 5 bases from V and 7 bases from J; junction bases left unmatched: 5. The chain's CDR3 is CASSTEGANSPLHF. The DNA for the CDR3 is TGTGCCAGCAGTACGGAGGGGGCCAATTCACCCCTCCACTTT.

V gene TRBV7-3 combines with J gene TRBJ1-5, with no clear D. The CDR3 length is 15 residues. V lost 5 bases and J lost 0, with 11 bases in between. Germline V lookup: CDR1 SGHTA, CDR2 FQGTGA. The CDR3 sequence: CASSADGYSNQPQHF. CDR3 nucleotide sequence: TGTGCCAGCAGCGCAGACGGCTATAGCAATCAGCCCCAGCATTTT.

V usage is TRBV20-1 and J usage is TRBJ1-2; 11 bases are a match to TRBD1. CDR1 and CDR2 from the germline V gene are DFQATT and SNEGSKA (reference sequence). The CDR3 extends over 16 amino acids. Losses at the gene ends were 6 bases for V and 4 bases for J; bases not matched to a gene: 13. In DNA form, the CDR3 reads TGCAGTGCCCAGCCAAGGACAGGGGGCGGGGGCTATGGCTACACCTTC. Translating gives CSAQPRTGGGGYGYTF.

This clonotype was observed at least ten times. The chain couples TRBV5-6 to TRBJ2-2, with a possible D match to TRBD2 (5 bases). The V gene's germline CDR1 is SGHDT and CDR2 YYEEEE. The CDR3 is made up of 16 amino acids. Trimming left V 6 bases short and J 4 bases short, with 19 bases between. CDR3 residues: CASNPRAGRTTGELFF. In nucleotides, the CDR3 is TGTGCCAGCAACCCGCGGGCAGGCAGGACCACCGGGGAGCTGTTTTTT.

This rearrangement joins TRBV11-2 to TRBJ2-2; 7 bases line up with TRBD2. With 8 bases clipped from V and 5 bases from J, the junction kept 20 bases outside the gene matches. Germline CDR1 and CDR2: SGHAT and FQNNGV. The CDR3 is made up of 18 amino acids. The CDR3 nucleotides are TGTGCCAGCGGCCCCGTTAGACTAGCACATAAACCTACCGGGGAGCTGTTTTTT. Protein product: CASGPVRLAHKPTGELFF.

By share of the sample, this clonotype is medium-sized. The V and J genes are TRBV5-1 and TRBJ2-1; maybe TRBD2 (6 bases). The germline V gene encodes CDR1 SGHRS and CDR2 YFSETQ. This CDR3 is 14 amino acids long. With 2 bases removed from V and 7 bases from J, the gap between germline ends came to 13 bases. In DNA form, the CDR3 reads TGCGCCAGCAGCTTTGAGTCGGCGGGGAATGAGCAGTTCTTC. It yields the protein CASSFESAGNEQFF.

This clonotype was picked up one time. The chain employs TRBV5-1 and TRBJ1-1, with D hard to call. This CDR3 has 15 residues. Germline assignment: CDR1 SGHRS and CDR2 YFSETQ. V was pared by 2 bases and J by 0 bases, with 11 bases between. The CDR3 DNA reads TGCGCCAGCAGCTTTATTACTGGACTGAACACTGAAGCTTTCTTT. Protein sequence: CASSFITGLNTEAFF.

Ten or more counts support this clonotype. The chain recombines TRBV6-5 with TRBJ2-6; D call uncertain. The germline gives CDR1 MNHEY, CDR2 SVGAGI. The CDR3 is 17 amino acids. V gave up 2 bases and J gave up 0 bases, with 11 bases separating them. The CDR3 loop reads CASSYHAVASGANVLTF. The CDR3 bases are TGTGCCAGCAGTTACCACGCGGTCGCCTCTGGGGCCAACGTCCTGACTTTC.

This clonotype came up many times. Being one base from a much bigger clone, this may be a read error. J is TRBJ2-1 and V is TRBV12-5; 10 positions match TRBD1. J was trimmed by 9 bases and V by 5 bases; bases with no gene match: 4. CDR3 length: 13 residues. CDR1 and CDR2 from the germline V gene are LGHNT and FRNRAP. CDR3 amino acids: CASGLGQGSEQFF. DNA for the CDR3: TGTGCTAGTGGTCTGGGACAGGGGAGTGAGCAGTTCTTC.

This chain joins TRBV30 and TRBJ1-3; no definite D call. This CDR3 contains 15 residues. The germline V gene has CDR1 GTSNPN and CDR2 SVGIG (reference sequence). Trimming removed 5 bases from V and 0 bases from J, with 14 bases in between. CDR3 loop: CAWHHGPSSGNTIYF. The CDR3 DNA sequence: TGTGCCTGGCATCACGGACCGAGCTCTGGAAACACCATATATTTT.

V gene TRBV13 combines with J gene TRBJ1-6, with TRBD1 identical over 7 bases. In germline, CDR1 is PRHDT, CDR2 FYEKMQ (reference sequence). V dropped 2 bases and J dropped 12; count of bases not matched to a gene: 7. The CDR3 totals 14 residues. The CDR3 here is CASSLRSGGGPLHF. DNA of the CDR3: TGTGCCAGCAGCTTACGTTCAGGGGGTGGACCCCTCCACTTT.

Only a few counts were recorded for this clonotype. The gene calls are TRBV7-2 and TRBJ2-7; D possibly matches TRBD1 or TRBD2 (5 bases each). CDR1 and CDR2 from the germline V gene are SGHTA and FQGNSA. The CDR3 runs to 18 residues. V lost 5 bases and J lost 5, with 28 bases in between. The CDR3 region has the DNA TGTGCCAGCAGCCTACGGCGGTTGGCTGGACGAGTGGGGGACGAGCAGTACTTC. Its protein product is CASSLRRLAGRVGDEQYF.

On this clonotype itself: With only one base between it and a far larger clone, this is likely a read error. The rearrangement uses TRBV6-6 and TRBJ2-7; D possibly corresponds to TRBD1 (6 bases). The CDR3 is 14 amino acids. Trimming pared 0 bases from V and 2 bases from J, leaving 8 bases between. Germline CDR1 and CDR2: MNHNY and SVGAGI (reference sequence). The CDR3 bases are TGTGCCAGCAGTTACTCGGGGGCCACCTACGAGCAGTACTTC. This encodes CASSYSGATYEQYF.

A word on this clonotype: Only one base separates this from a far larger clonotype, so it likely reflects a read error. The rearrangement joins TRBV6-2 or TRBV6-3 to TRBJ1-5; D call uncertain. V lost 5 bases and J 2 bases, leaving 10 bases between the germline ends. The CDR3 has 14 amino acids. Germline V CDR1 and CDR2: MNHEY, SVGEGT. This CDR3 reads CASSEDGRNQPQHF. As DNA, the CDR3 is TGTGCCAGCAGTGAGGACGGACGCAATCAGCCCCAGCATTTT.